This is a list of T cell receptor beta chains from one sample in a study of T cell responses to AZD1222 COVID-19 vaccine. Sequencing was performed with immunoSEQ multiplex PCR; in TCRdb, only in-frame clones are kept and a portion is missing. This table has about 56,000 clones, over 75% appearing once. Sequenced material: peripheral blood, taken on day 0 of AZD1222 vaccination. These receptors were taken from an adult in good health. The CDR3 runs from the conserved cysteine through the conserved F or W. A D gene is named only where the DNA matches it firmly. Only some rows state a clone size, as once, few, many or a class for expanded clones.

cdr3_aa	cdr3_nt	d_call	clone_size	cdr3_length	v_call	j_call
CASSQVTPLNEQFF	TGTGCCAGCAGCCAAGTTACTCCCCTGAATGAGCAGTTCTTC	NA	NA	14	TRBV3-1/TRBV3-2	TRBJ2-1
CASARRNTEAFF	TGTGCCAGCGCCCGGAGGAACACTGAAGCTTTCTTT	NA	NA	12	TRBV13	TRBJ1-1
CAISEPGETNTEAFF	TGTGCCATCAGTGAGCCGGGGGAGACGAACACTGAAGCTTTCTTT	NA	NA	15	TRBV10-3	TRBJ1-1
CASSLQGQPQHF	TGTGCCAGCAGCTTACAGGGTCAGCCCCAGCATTTT	NA	NA	12	TRBV7-9	TRBJ1-5
CASSLYGHQGARTEAFF	TGTGCCAGCAGCTTATACGGTCATCAGGGGGCTCGGACTGAAGCTTTCTTT	TRBD1	NA	17	TRBV13	TRBJ1-1
CAIRGGVGTDTQYF	TGTGCCATCAGGGGCGGGGTGGGTACAGATACGCAGTATTTT	NA	NA	14	TRBV10-3	TRBJ2-3
CSVGPGTSYGYTF	TGCAGCGTTGGACCCGGGACGTCTTATGGCTACACCTTC	NA	NA	13	TRBV29-1	TRBJ1-2
CASSPRQGASGELFF	TGCGCCAGCAGCCCTCGACAGGGGGCTAGCGGGGAGCTGTTTTTT	TRBD1	NA	15	TRBV4-1	TRBJ2-2
CASSSLVATGWVNTEAFF	TGTGCCAGCAGCTCGTTGGTGGCGACCGGATGGGTGAACACTGAAGCTTTCTTT	NA	NA	18	TRBV5-5	TRBJ1-1
CAISTDRGLDEQYF	TGTGCCATCAGTACCGACAGGGGGCTCGATGAGCAGTACTTC	TRBD1	NA	14	TRBV10-3	TRBJ2-7
CASGSNTDTQYF	TGTGCTAGTGGTTCCAACACAGATACGCAGTATTTT	NA	NA	12	TRBV12-5	TRBJ2-3
CASSQAGSSGVAGTDTQYF	TGTGCCAGCAGCCAAGCTGGGTCTAGCGGGGTCGCTGGCACAGATACGCAGTATTTT	TRBD2	NA	19	TRBV4-2	TRBJ2-3
CASSPPGQIQETQYF	TGTGCCAGCAGCCCCCCCGGACAAATCCAAGAGACCCAGTACTTC	NA	NA	15	TRBV9	TRBJ2-5
CASSFFGRDFSYEQYF	TGTGCCAGCAGTTTTTTTGGGAGGGACTTCTCCTACGAGCAGTACTTC	TRBD2	NA	16	TRBV28	TRBJ2-7
CASSASPLSTDTQYF	TGTGCCAGCAGCGCTAGCCCGCTAAGCACAGATACGCAGTATTTT	NA	NA	15	TRBV9	TRBJ2-3
CASSLFRAYEQYF	TGTGCCAGCAGCTTGTTCAGGGCCTACGAGCAGTACTTC	NA	medium-sized	13	TRBV5-6	TRBJ2-7
CASSASYKTQYF	TGTGCCAGCAGCGCATCCTACAAGACCCAGTACTTC	NA	NA	12	TRBV28	TRBJ2-5
CASSRGVGDSYEQYF	TGTGCCAGCTCACGAGGTGTGGGGGACTCCTACGAGCAGTACTTC	NA	NA	15	TRBV18	TRBJ2-7
CSASIPGIKETQYF	TGCAGTGCTAGTATACCGGGAATAAAAGAGACCCAGTACTTC	NA	once	14	TRBV20-1	TRBJ2-5
CASSEGGGNNSPLHF	TGTGCCAGCAGCGAGGGGGGCGGGAATAATTCACCCCTCCACTTT	NA	NA	15	TRBV9	TRBJ1-6
CASSNRGPEKNIQYF	TGTGCCAGCAGCAACAGGGGGCCTGAAAAAAACATTCAGTACTTC	TRBD1	NA	15	TRBV2	TRBJ2-4
CASSYGRRNTGELFF	TGTGCCAGCAGTTACGGCAGGCGAAACACCGGGGAGCTGTTTTTT	NA	NA	15	TRBV6-5	TRBJ2-2
CASSLIELYGYTF	TGTGCCAGCAGCCTCATAGAACTCTATGGCTACACCTTC	NA	NA	13	TRBV14	TRBJ1-2
CASRRGQGYGYTF	TGTGCCAGCAGACGCGGACAGGGGTATGGCTACACCTTC	TRBD1	NA	13	TRBV28	TRBJ1-2
CASTRTLNTEAFF	TGTGCCAGCACGAGGACACTGAACACTGAAGCTTTCTTT	NA	NA	13	TRBV7-9	TRBJ1-1
CATSWSETQYF	TGTGCCACCAGTTGGTCGGAGACCCAGTACTTC	NA	NA	11	TRBV24-1	TRBJ2-5
CASSVLGRYNEQFF	TGCGCCAGCAGCGTCCTCGGGAGATACAATGAGCAGTTCTTC	NA	NA	14	TRBV5-1	TRBJ2-1
CASSQGQNRDNEKLFF	TGTGCCAGCAGCCAAGGCCAAAACCGGGATAATGAAAAACTGTTTTTT	NA	NA	16	TRBV4-2	TRBJ1-4
CASSLSGSGNTIYF	TGTGCCAGCAGTTTGTCAGGGAGTGGAAACACCATATATTTT	NA	NA	14	TRBV28	TRBJ1-3
CASSYRGQGEQFF	TGTGCCAGCAGCTACAGGGGTCAGGGTGAGCAGTTCTTC	TRBD1	NA	13	TRBV6-4	TRBJ2-1
CASRAVQGANEQYF	TGTGCCAGCAGGGCGGTACAGGGAGCCAACGAGCAGTACTTC	NA	NA	14	TRBV2	TRBJ2-7
CATSSQGRPPYEQYF	TGTGCCACCAGCAGCCAGGGGCGTCCTCCCTACGAGCAGTACTTC	NA	NA	15	TRBV15	TRBJ2-7
CASRAGTGEYGYTF	TGTGCCAGCAGGGCGGGGACAGGGGAGTATGGCTACACCTTC	TRBD1	once	14	TRBV2	TRBJ1-2
CASSQPSGGQETQYF	TGTGCCAGCAGCCAGCCTAGCGGGGGCCAAGAGACCCAGTACTTC	TRBD2	NA	15	TRBV3-1/TRBV3-2	TRBJ2-5
CASSPRERGGLPDTQYF	TGTGCCAGCAGTCCGAGAGAGCGGGGGGGATTACCAGATACGCAGTATTTT	TRBD2	NA	17	TRBV6-2/TRBV6-3	TRBJ2-3
CASSPRDRASGNTIYF	TGTGCCAGCAGCCCCCGGGACAGGGCGTCCGGAAACACCATATATTTT	TRBD1	once	16	TRBV14	TRBJ1-3
CASSLGLGVATEAFF	TGTGCCAGCAGCTTAGGGCTGGGGGTAGCCACTGAAGCTTTCTTT	NA	NA	15	TRBV7-9	TRBJ1-1
CASSLGTGGYGYTF	TGTGCCAGCAGCTTGGGGACAGGGGGCTATGGCTACACCTTC	TRBD1	NA	14	TRBV5-6	TRBJ1-2
CSASAGINQPQHF	TGCAGTGCTAGTGCGGGGATCAATCAGCCCCAGCATTTT	NA	NA	13	TRBV20-1	TRBJ1-5
CARALGLEGGYTF	TGTGCCCGCGCGTTGGGGCTGGAGGGAGGCTACACCTTC	NA	NA	13	TRBV30	TRBJ1-2
CASSLGPIYGYTF	TGTGCCAGCAGCTTAGGGCCTATCTATGGCTACACCTTC	NA	NA	13	TRBV5-4	TRBJ1-2
CASYLSGGQETQYF	TGTGCCAGCTACCTCTCAGGGGGTCAAGAGACCCAGTACTTC	TRBD1	NA	14	TRBV18	TRBJ2-5
CASSFNPSRTDTQYF	TGTGCCAGCAGCTTCAACCCTAGTCGAACAGATACGCAGTATTTT	NA	NA	15	TRBV5-8	TRBJ2-3
CATSRDKAGSNIQYF	TGTGCCACCAGCAGAGATAAGGCAGGGAGCAACATTCAGTACTTC	NA	NA	15	TRBV15	TRBJ2-4
CASPRQGNYGYTF	TGTGCCAGCCCCCGACAGGGCAACTATGGCTACACCTTC	TRBD1	few	13	TRBV3-1/TRBV3-2	TRBJ1-2